The next 18 T cell receptor beta chains were all read from a single sample in a study of blood T cell repertoires in COVID-19. Method: immunoSEQ multiplex PCR; TCRdb's copy keeps in-frame clones and lacks some. The sample has about 80,000 clones, 88% seen once. Sequenced input: peripheral blood. These TCRs come from a woman over 75 with acute or convalescent COVID-19.

The chain uses TRBV7-9 and TRBJ2-3; tentative D call: TRBD2 (6 bases). Germline V lookup: CDR1 SEHNR, CDR2 FQNEAQ (reference sequence). V was pared by 5 bases and J by 2 bases, with 17 bases between. This CDR3 spans 16 amino acids. The CDR3: CASSPFVSGYTDTQYF. The CDR3, as DNA: TGTGCCAGCAGCCCCTTTGTTAGCGGCTACACAGATACGCAGTATTTT. The full variable domain, its missing parts supplied by reference TRBV7-9 and TRBJ2-3, is DTGVSQNPRHKITKRGQNVTFRCDPISEHNRLYWYRQTLGQGPEFLTYFQNEAQLEKSRLLSDRFSAERPKGSFSTLEIQRTEQGDSAMYLCASSPFVSGYTDTQYFGPGTRLTVL.

V and J are TRBV5-1 and TRBJ2-3; no clear D gene. This CDR3 has 13 residues. Between the trimmed V and J ends, which lost 5 bases and 1 base, there was a span of 8 bases. Per the germline V gene, CDR1 is SGHRS and CDR2 is YFSETQ. CDR3: CASSPFGTDTQYF. DNA of the CDR3: TGCGCCAGCAGTCCGTTTGGCACAGATACGCAGTATTTT. The full variable domain, with the rest looked up from reference TRBV5-1 and TRBJ2-3, is KAGVTQTPRYLIKTRGQQVTLSCSPISGHRSVSWYQQTPGQGLQFLFEYFSETQRNKGNFPGRFSGRQFSNSRSEMNVSTLELGDSALYLCASSPFGTDTQYFGPGTRLTVL.

In this sample, this clone turned up once. The gene calls are TRBV29-1 and TRBJ2-7; TRBD1 aligns across 9 bases. The CDR3 extends over 13 amino acids. The germline V gene encodes CDR1 SQVTM and CDR2 ANQGSEA. The J segment lost 5 bases and the V segment lost 5 bases, leaving 7 bases of the junction unmatched. CDR3 protein: CSVPGQGGDEQYF. The CDR3, as DNA: TGCAGCGTTCCGGGACAGGGAGGGGACGAGCAGTACTTC.

The V gene is TRBV11-1, the J gene TRBJ2-2; the match to TRBD2 covers 14 bases. Germline CDR1 and CDR2: SGHAT and FQDESV (reference sequence). J gave up 7 bases and V 4 bases, and 5 bases lay outside the gene matches. The CDR3 length is 16 residues. CDR3 coding DNA: TGTGCCAGCAGCTACATCGGGACTAGCGGGGGCGGGGAGCTGTTTTTT. This sequence encodes CASSYIGTSGGGELFF.

Only one count was recorded for this clone. V usage is TRBV3-1 (or the pseudogene TRBV3-2) and J usage is TRBJ2-3; a weak D match, TRBD1 (5 bases). Germline V lookup: CDR1 LGHDT, CDR2 YNNKEL (reference sequence). CDR3 length equals 17 residues. V lost 4 bases to trimming and J lost 3 bases, with 20 bases between them. DNA for the CDR3: TGTGCCAGCAGCCTTAGGGGTAAAGGGGCTAAGACAGATACGCAGTATTTT. The encoded protein is CASSLRGKGAKTDTQYF.

Remarks on this clone: Additional DNA sequences in this sample encode the identical CDR3. The chain uses TRBV19 and TRBJ2-5; 11 bases are shared with TRBD2. The junction had 6 bases not matched to a gene; V was cut back by 1 base and J by 5 bases. The germline V gene encodes CDR1 LNHDA and CDR2 SQIVND (reference sequence). The CDR3 is 16 residues long. CDR3 DNA: TGTGCCAGTAGTATAGGTTTAGCGGGGGGGCAGGAGACCCAGTACTTC. As protein: CASSIGLAGGQETQYF.

The chain links TRBV2 to TRBJ2-1; the D gene is possibly TRBD2 (6 bases). Per germline, CDR1 SNHLY and CDR2 FYNNEI. The CDR3 sequence is 11 residues long. Trimming took 4 bases from V and 13 from J, leaving 11 bases between them. The CDR3 DNA is TGTGCCAGCAGTGTGGGGACTTCCCAGTTCTTC. This sequence encodes CASSVGTSQFF.

The rearrangement joins TRBV28 to TRBJ1-2; the D is unclear. The length of the CDR3 is 13 residues. Germline V gives CDR1 MDHEN, CDR2 SYDVKM. Trimming pared 4 bases from V and 3 bases from J, leaving 9 bases between. CDR3 in amino acids: CASSSGSYYGYTF. The CDR3 DNA is TGTGCCAGCAGTTCGGGTTCGTACTATGGCTACACCTTC.

V gene TRBV9 combines with J gene TRBJ2-5; D remains ambiguous. V dropped 0 bases and J dropped 5 bases, with 14 bases sitting between them. Germline CDR1 reads SGDLS; CDR2 reads YYNGEE. CDR3 length equals 15 residues. Here the CDR3 reads CASSVAERSSETQYF. The CDR3 DNA reads TGTGCCAGCAGCGTAGCGGAGAGAAGTTCTGAGACCCAGTACTTC.

The rearrangement links TRBV3-1 (or the pseudogene TRBV3-2) to TRBJ2-3; 9 bases line up with TRBD2. Germline-derived CDR1 and CDR2 are LGHDT and YNNKEL (reference sequence). V was clipped by 1 base and J by 6 bases; unmatched bases: 11. This CDR3 comprises 17 residues. The CDR3 bases are TGTGCCAGCAGCCAAGGTGTGACTAGCGGTCTCGGCGATACGCAGTATTTT. Its protein is CASSQGVTSGLGDTQYF.

The chain employs TRBV30 and TRBJ2-5, with 7 bases fitting TRBD1. With 4 bases clipped from V and 5 bases from J, the junction kept 7 bases outside the gene matches. The CDR3 has 13 amino acids. Germline loops: CDR1 GTSNPN, CDR2 SVGIG (reference sequence). The CDR3 protein is CAWTPTGLETQYF. The CDR3 nucleotides read TGTGCCTGGACCCCGACAGGGCTTGAGACCCAGTACTTC.

This clone was detected only once. The chain combines TRBV5-6 with TRBJ1-6; weak D call: TRBD1 (5 bases). CDR1 is SGHDT, CDR2 YYEEEE, per germline. V lost 4 bases, J lost 9 bases, and 17 bases lay in between. The CDR3 is made up of 15 amino acids. The CDR3 sequence: CASSPQSRQGSPLHF. For the CDR3, the DNA is TGTGCCAGCAGCCCCCAATCCCGGCAGGGTTCACCCCTCCACTTT.

J is TRBJ1-5 and V is TRBV7-2; 8 bases match TRBD1. Per the germline V gene, CDR1 is SGHTA and CDR2 is FQGNSA. The CDR3 has 15 amino acids. Losses at the gene ends were 7 bases for V and 6 bases for J; bases not matched to a gene: 11. The CDR3, as DNA: TGTGCCAGCACCCCTGTGGGGACAGGCGCTCAGCCCCAGCATTTT. Amino acids: CASTPVGTGAQPQHF. Together with reference TRBV7-2 and TRBJ1-5, the CDR3 gives the full variable domain: GAGVSQSPSNKVTEKGKDVELRCDPISGHTALYWYRQSLGQGLEFLIYFQGNSAPDKSGLPSDRFSAERTGGSVSTLTIQRTQQEDSAVYLCASTPVGTGAQPQHFGDGTRLSIL.

This chain uses TRBV19 with TRBJ2-1; D gene unclear. CDR3 length equals 14 residues. Trimming took off 1 base at V and 9 bases at J, with 13 bases between the two ends. Germline values: CDR1 LNHDA, CDR2 SQIVND (reference sequence). The CDR3 sequence: CASSIGGSLFEQFF. CDR3 coding DNA: TGTGCCAGTAGTATAGGTGGTAGCTTATTTGAGCAGTTCTTC.

The V gene is TRBV5-6, the J gene TRBJ2-5; the match to TRBD1 covers 8 bases. V lost 4 bases, J lost 2 bases, and 7 bases stayed unmatched. Germline V gene data show CDR1 as SGHDT and CDR2 as YYEEEE. CDR3 length: 15 amino acids. CDR3 in DNA: TGTGCCAGCAGCCTCGGAGGACAGGGTCAAGAGACCCAGTACTTC. It encodes CASSLGGQGQETQYF.

The V gene is TRBV9, the J gene TRBJ2-3, with 12 bases aligning to TRBD2. The trim removed 0 bases at V and 3 bases at J, leaving 8 bases unmatched. The CDR3 is made up of 18 amino acids. The germline gives CDR1 SGDLS, CDR2 YYNGEE. This CDR3 is CASSVVPSGGASTDTQYF. CDR3 sequence (DNA): TGTGCCAGCAGCGTAGTCCCTAGCGGGGGGGCCAGTACAGATACGCAGTATTTT.

The genes are TRBV7-8 and TRBJ1-4; D remains ambiguous. V lost 8 bases and J lost 3, with 10 bases in between. Germline V gives CDR1 SGHVS, CDR2 FQNEAQ. CDR3 length equals 13 residues. The CDR3, as DNA: TGTGCCAGCGGGAGAACCCCTAATGAAAAACTGTTTTTT. Its translation: CASGRTPNEKLFF.

The chain combines TRBV4-2 with TRBJ2-7; D possibly corresponds to TRBD2 (6 bases). V was clipped by 4 bases and J by 4 bases, with 17 bases between them. Germline V gives CDR1 LGHNA, CDR2 YNFKEQ. The CDR3 length is 15 residues. For the CDR3, the DNA is TGTGCCAGCAGCCCCTCGGGTAGCGGAGATTACGAGCAGTACTTC. It translates to CASSPSGSGDYEQYF.